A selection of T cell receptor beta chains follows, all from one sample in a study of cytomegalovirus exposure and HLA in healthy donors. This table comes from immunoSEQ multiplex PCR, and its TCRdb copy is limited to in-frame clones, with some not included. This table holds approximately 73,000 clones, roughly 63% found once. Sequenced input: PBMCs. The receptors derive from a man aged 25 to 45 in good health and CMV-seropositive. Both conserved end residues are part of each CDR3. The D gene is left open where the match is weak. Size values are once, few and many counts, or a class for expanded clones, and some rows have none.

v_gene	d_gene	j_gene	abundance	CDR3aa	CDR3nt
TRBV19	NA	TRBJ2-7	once	CASGTPFYEQYF	TGTGCCAGCGGGACTCCATTTTACGAGCAGTACTTC
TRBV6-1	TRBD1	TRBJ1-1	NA	CASRYGTARGAFF	TGTGCCAGCAGGTACGGGACAGCCCGGGGGGCTTTCTTT
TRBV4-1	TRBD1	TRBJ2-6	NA	CASSSRQGVSSGANVLTF	TGCGCCAGCAGCTCACGACAGGGGGTTTCCTCTGGGGCCAACGTCCTGACTTTC
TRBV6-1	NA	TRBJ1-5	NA	CASSEREGTSNQPQHF	TGTGCCAGCAGTGAACGGGAGGGGACTAGTAATCAGCCCCAGCATTTT
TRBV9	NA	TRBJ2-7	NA	CASSLGPAGANYEQYF	TGTGCCAGCAGCCTGGGACCCGCAGGGGCAAACTACGAGCAGTACTTC
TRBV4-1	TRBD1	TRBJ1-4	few	CASRGGDEKLFF	TGCGCCAGCAGAGGGGGCGATGAAAAACTGTTTTTT
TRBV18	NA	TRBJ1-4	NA	CASSPDNNEKLFF	TGTGCCAGCTCACCGGACAATAATGAAAAACTGTTTTTT
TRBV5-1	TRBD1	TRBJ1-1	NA	CASSARQGRTEAFF	TGCGCCAGCAGCGCTAGACAGGGTCGGACTGAAGCTTTCTTT
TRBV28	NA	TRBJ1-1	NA	CASSLGVGAAFF	TGTGCCAGCAGTTTAGGAGTCGGCGCAGCTTTCTTT
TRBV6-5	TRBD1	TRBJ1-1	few	CASSRGQGNTEAFF	TGTGCCAGCAGCAGGGGACAGGGTAACACTGAAGCTTTCTTT
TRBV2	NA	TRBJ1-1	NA	CASSRNSGADTEAFF	TGTGCCAGCAGCCGGAACTCAGGGGCGGACACTGAAGCTTTCTTT
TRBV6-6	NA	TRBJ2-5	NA	CASSYRGQETQYF	TGTGCCAGCAGTTACCGCGGCCAAGAGACCCAGTACTTC
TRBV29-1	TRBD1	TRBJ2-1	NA	CSVETGVSDEQFF	TGCAGCGTTGAAACAGGGGTAAGCGATGAGCAGTTCTTC
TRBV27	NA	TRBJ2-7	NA	CASSDRPYSIYEQYF	TGTGCCAGCAGTGACAGGCCGTATTCAATCTACGAGCAGTACTTC
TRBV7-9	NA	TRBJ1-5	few	CASSLDEGQPQHF	TGTGCCAGCAGCTTAGATGAGGGTCAGCCCCAGCATTTT
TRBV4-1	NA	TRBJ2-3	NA	CASSQEAAKTGLGADTQYF	TGCGCCAGCAGCCAGGAAGCAGCTAAAACAGGGCTCGGAGCAGATACGCAGTATTTT
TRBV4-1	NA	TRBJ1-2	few	CASSQGPGGLGYTF	TGCGCCAGCAGCCAAGGCCCCGGGGGTCTTGGCTACACCTTC
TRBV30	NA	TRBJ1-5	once	CAWSAGRGGQPQHF	TGTGCCTGGAGTGCTGGCAGGGGCGGTCAGCCCCAGCATTTT
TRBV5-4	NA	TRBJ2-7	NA	CASSIVPHPNRPYEQYF	TGTGCCAGCAGCATTGTGCCGCACCCGAACCGCCCCTACGAGCAGTACTTC
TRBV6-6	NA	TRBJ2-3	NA	CASMSRASTDTQYF	TGTGCCAGCATGTCCAGGGCTAGCACAGATACGCAGTATTTT
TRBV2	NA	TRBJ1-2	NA	CASSERGGPYGYTF	TGTGCCAGCAGTGAAAGGGGGGGCCCATATGGCTACACCTTC
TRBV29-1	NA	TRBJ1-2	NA	CSYDDSNYGYTF	TGCAGCTATGACGACAGTAACTATGGCTACACCTTC